The 7 T cell receptor beta chains given below trace back to one sample, sequenced in a study of vaccination and CD4 T cells after COVID-19. Treatment given: roughly nine-day PBMC culture with coronavirus spike peptide pools or control peptides (ViraFEST assay). During the years 2011-2018, before the COVID-19 pandemic, the unexposed donor's CD4+ T cells were collected. Sequencing of cultured CD4+ T cell DNA used the Oncomine TCR Beta short-read assay. MiXCR, run by TCRdb on the PCR reads, gives a single entry per CDR3 protein. The sample contains about 7,600 distinct CDR3 sequences, roughly 45% of which appear only once. Which antigens these TCRs recognize remains unknown. The sample consisted of CD4+ T cells from blood, cultured in vitro. These receptors came from a human donor in good health.

CDR3 sequence reads: CASSIEGRRNTEAFF. DNA of the CDR3: TGTGCCAGTAGTATAGAGGGACGGAGGAACACTGAAGCTTTCTTT. The chain combines TRBV19 with TRBJ1-1; possible D gene TRBD1, 5 bases. The germline V gene has CDR1 LNHDA and CDR2 SQIVND (reference sequence). Trimming removed 0 bases at V and 1 base at J, with 9 bases between. The CDR3 loop spans 15 amino acids.

The chain links TRBV2 to TRBJ2-3, with D unclear. Germline V gives CDR1 SNHLY, CDR2 FYNNEI. V lost 5 bases and J lost 0, with 12 bases in between. The CDR3 consists of 15 residues. The CDR3 DNA reads as TGTGCCAGCAGTCTAGGAAGACCAAGCACAGATACGCAGTATTTT. Translating gives CASSLGRPSTDTQYF.

The V gene is TRBV20-1, the J gene TRBJ1-4; no reliable D call. Trimming took 3 bases from V and 3 from J, leaving 5 bases between them. The length of the CDR3 is 12 residues. Germline CDR1 reads DFQATT; CDR2 reads SNEGSKA (reference sequence). CDR3: CSASYPNEKLFF. In DNA, the CDR3 is TGCAGTGCTAGCTACCCTAATGAAAAACTGTTTTTT.

The gene calls are TRBV20-1 and TRBJ2-3, with 12 bases that match TRBD2. J was trimmed by 0 bases and V by 4 bases; bases with no gene match: 8. This CDR3 region has 17 residues. The V gene's germline CDR1 is DFQATT and CDR2 SNEGSKA (reference sequence). The CDR3 here is CSATTGTSGPSTDTQYF. CDR3 in DNA: TGCAGTGCTACGACCGGGACTAGCGGGCCCAGCACAGATACGCAGTATTTT.

This chain links TRBV12-3 or TRBV12-4 with TRBJ1-5; weak D call: TRBD1 (5 bases). The length of the CDR3 is 14 residues. V was clipped by 4 bases and J by 7 bases, with 14 bases between them. The CDR3 DNA sequence: TGTGCCAGCAGTTCGGAGGGGTTTTGGCAGCCCCAGCATTTT. It specifies CASSSEGFWQPQHF.

The gene calls are TRBV7-9 and TRBJ2-1; 10 bases fit TRBD2. J gave up 3 bases and V 3 bases, and 5 bases lay outside the gene matches. Germline CDR1 and CDR2: SEHNR and FQNEAQ (reference sequence). The CDR3 has 16 amino acids. CDR3 nucleotides: TGTGCCAGCAGCTTCACCCCTAGCGGGAGCTACAATGAGCAGTTCTTC. Residues: CASSFTPSGSYNEQFF.

The J gene is TRBJ1-1, the V gene TRBV7-8, with D unclear. This CDR3 spans 13 amino acids. Trimming took 4 bases from V and 8 from J, leaving 14 bases between them. Germline CDR1 reads SGHVS; CDR2 reads FQNEAQ. CDR3 DNA: TGTGCCAGCAGCTATTGGGGATTATTAGAAGCTTTCTTT. It yields the protein CASSYWGLLEAFF.